A selection of T cell receptor beta chains follows, all from one sample in a study of naive and memory T cell subsets. TCRdb reprocessed the UMI-ligation and nested PCR reads with MiXCR, giving one entry per CDR3 protein. Of roughly 27,000 distinct CDR3 sequences listed, about 11% are singletons. The sequencing input was effector memory CD4+ T cells from blood. The receptors derive from a human donor in good health. The CDR3 runs from the conserved cysteine through the conserved F or W. D genes are given only for firm matches. A clone size is listed for some rows: how often the clone was seen (once, few, many), or a class if it is expanded.

TRBJ1-1 TRBV19 - - CASSIDRRNTEAFF TGTGCCAGTAGTATCGACAGACGGAACACTGAAGCTTTCTTT
TRBJ1-1 TRBV6-2/TRBV6-3 TRBD1 few CASSYLQGTEAFF TGTGCCAGCAGTTACCTACAGGGGACTGAAGCTTTCTTT
TRBJ2-4 TRBV28 - few CASSLFATAKNIQYF TGTGCCAGCAGTTTATTCGCCACAGCCAAAAACATTCAGTACTTC
TRBJ1-6 TRBV20-1 - few CSATMGGAYNSPLHF TGCAGTGCTACAATGGGGGGAGCCTATAATTCACCCCTCCACTTT
TRBJ1-6 TRBV27 - many CASRYTVHSPLHF TGTGCCAGCCGATATACAGTGCATTCACCCCTCCACTTT
TRBJ2-7 TRBV28 - many CATSLLTYEQYF TGTGCCACCTCATTGCTGACATACGAGCAGTACTTC
TRBJ2-5 TRBV23-1 TRBD1 medium-sized CASSHAGGEVETQYF TGCGCCAGCAGTCACGCAGGGGGCGAGGTGGAGACCCAGTACTTC
TRBJ1-4 TRBV7-9 - few CASSLRGRIHEKLFF TGTGCCAGCAGCTTAAGGGGTCGAATTCATGAAAAACTGTTTTTT
TRBJ1-6 TRBV28 - few CASSFGQSNSPLHF TGTGCCAGCAGTTTTGGTCAAAGTAATTCACCCCTCCACTTT
TRBJ1-1 TRBV27 - - CASSLNRRTEAFF TGTGCCAGCAGTTTAAACAGGAGAACTGAAGCTTTCTTT
TRBJ1-5 TRBV20-1 - few CSAILDINQPQHF TGCAGTGCTATTCTTGACATTAATCAGCCCCAGCATTTT
TRBJ1-1 TRBV7-9 - few CASSSTHLNTEAFF TGTGCCAGCAGCTCAACACATTTGAACACTGAAGCTTTCTTT
TRBJ1-1 TRBV12-3/TRBV12-4 - - CASSLGGHTREPFF TGTGCCAGCAGTTTAGGGGGCCACACTCGGGAGCCTTTCTTT
TRBJ2-3 TRBV5-5 - many CASSLASTDTQYF TGTGCCAGCAGCTTGGCTAGCACAGATACGCAGTATTTT
TRBJ2-3 TRBV12-3/TRBV12-4 TRBD1 many CASRQSDRVTDTQYF TGTGCCAGCAGGCAATCGGACAGGGTCACAGATACGCAGTATTTT
TRBJ2-7 TRBV5-1 TRBD1 - CASSLSNRGSYEQYF TGCGCCAGCAGCTTGTCGAACAGGGGGTCCTACGAGCAGTACTTC
TRBJ1-2 TRBV5-6 - - CASRGKDDYGYTF TGTGCCTCCAGGGGAAAGGATGACTATGGCTACACCTTC
TRBJ2-6 TRBV7-6 - many CASSLGLTGSGANVLTF TGTGCCAGCAGCTTGGGTTTGACCGGATCTGGGGCCAACGTCCTGACTTTC
TRBJ1-2 TRBV20-1 TRBD1 few CSGGVAGGRNYGYTF TGCAGTGGAGGGGTGGCAGGGGGTAGGAACTATGGCTACACCTTC
TRBJ2-1 TRBV7-9 TRBD1 many CASSLRQGANEQFF TGTGCCAGCAGCTTAAGACAGGGGGCCAATGAGCAGTTCTTC
TRBJ2-3 TRBV7-9 - - CASSLGQRTQYF TGTGCCAGCAGCTTAGGGCAACGCACGCAGTATTTT
TRBJ2-4 TRBV29-1 - - CSVEVGGSKNIQYF TGCAGCGTTGAAGTGGGGGGATCCAAAAACATTCAGTACTTC
TRBJ2-1 TRBV24-1 TRBD2 many CATSDTLAGGRNEQFF TGTGCCACCAGTGATACCCTAGCGGGAGGTCGCAATGAGCAGTTCTTC
TRBJ1-1 TRBV6-2/TRBV6-3 - - CASSYRVFSEAFF TGTGCCAGCAGTTACAGAGTGTTCTCTGAAGCTTTCTTT
TRBJ2-3 TRBV5-1 TRBD1 - CASSLGTGGVDTQYF TGCGCCAGCAGCTTGGGGACAGGGGGCGTCGATACGCAGTATTTT
TRBJ2-5 TRBV28 TRBD2 - CASSFRGGGATQYF TGTGCCAGCAGTTTTCGCGGGGGGGGCGCGACCCAGTACTTC
TRBJ2-7 TRBV24-1 - many CATSGTGTGYAQYF TGTGCCACCAGTGGAACAGGGACTGGGTACGCGCAGTACTTC
TRBJ1-3 TRBV11-2 - few CASSLNSGNTIYF TGTGCCAGCAGCTTGAACTCTGGAAACACCATATATTTT
TRBJ2-1 TRBV11-2 - - CASRRGHKGLQFF TGTGCCAGCAGAAGGGGCCATAAAGGACTGCAGTTCTTC